These 20 T cell receptor beta chains came from one sample sequenced in a study of T-cell reconstitution after alpha-beta-depleted transplantation in children. Preparation of the TCRbeta library involved a method that used unique molecular identifiers. Each CDR3 protein is one row after TCRdb ran MiXCR on the PCR reads. The profile shows around 490,000 distinct CDR3 sequences, over 10% of them singletons. The material sequenced was PBMCs, mostly from graft donor cells, taken 180 days after TCRalphabeta/CD19-depleted stem cell transplant. The source of these receptors is a female patient aged 2 to 10 who had a stem cell transplant for aplastic anemia, so the T cells may come from the graft donor.

This clonotype was seen only a few times. This chain joins TRBV12-3 or TRBV12-4 and TRBJ2-7; D uncertain. This CDR3 contains 11 residues. Between the trimmed V and J ends, which lost 5 bases and 7 bases, there was a span of 9 bases. The CDR3 nucleotides read TGTGCCAGCAGTGCCCCCTGGGAGCAGTACTTC. As protein: CASSAPWEQYF.

This clonotype was picked up a small number of times. The rearrangement joins TRBV27 to TRBJ2-5; a possible D gene is TRBD1 (5 bases). The CDR3 is made up of 14 amino acids. Trimming removed 6 bases at V and 5 bases at J, with 16 bases between. CDR1 and CDR2 from the germline V gene are MNHEY and SMNVEV (reference sequence). For the CDR3, the DNA is TGTGCCAGCAGCCCCGTCCTACACAGGGAGACCCAGTACTTC. Amino acid sequence: CASSPVLHRETQYF.

This rearrangement joins TRBV20-1 to TRBJ1-5; possible D gene TRBD1, 5 bases. Trimming shortened V by 1 base and J by 2 bases, and 12 bases separated the two germline ends. CDR3 length: 15 amino acids. Germline CDR1 and CDR2: DFQATT and SNEGSKA (reference sequence). Written as DNA, the CDR3 is TGCAGTGCTAGAGGGGTAGGAGGGGGCAATCAGCCCCAGCATTTT. Its translation is CSARGVGGGNQPQHF.

This clonotype was counted only a few times. The chain has TRBV12-3 or TRBV12-4 and TRBJ1-4, with a possible D match to TRBD1 (5 bases). The CDR3 totals 12 residues. Trimming shortened V by 6 bases and J by 6 bases, and 8 bases separated the two germline ends. For the CDR3, the DNA is TGTGCCAGCAGGCAGGGAGATGAAAAACTGTTTTTT. Protein product: CASRQGDEKLFF.

Regarding this clonotype: Since a much larger clone is just one base distant, this may be a read error. The chain uses TRBV12-3 or TRBV12-4 and TRBJ2-6, with a weak D call TRBD1 (5 bases). The CDR3 spans 14 residues. The CDR3 coding sequence is TGTGCCAGCTCGGCACGCTCTGGGGCCAACGGCCTGACTTTC. Residues: CASSARSGANGLTF.

Written as DNA, the CDR3 is TGTGCCAGCAGCTTAGGGGCGGGAGGGCCCCACAATGAGCAGTTCTTC. It encodes CASSLGAGGPHNEQFF. This chain joins TRBV11-3 and TRBJ2-1; TRBD2 aligns across 9 bases. The CDR3 covers 16 residues. Unmatched junction bases numbered 6, after V lost 1 base and J lost 5 bases. Germline assignment: CDR1 SGHNT and CDR2 YENEEA. The variable domain in full, with the rest retrieved from reference TRBV11-3 and TRBJ2-1, is EAGVVQSPRYKIIEKKQPVAFWCNPISGHNTLYWYLQNLGQGPELLIRYENEEAVDDSQLPKDRFSAERLKGVDSTLKIQPAELGDSAVYLCASSLGAGGPHNEQFFGPGTRLTVL.

This clonotype turned up a few times. The chain uses TRBV7-2 and TRBJ2-1; 13 nucleotides align to TRBD2. CDR1 and CDR2 (germline): SGHTA, FQGNSA. This CDR3 region has 13 residues. V lost 4 bases, J lost 10 bases, and 1 base stayed unmatched. CDR3 loop: CASSSTSGREQFF. CDR3 bases: TGTGCCAGCAGCTCGACTAGCGGGAGGGAGCAGTTCTTC.

This chain uses TRBV6-2 or TRBV6-3 with TRBJ2-7, with D hard to call. This CDR3 region has 14 residues. CDR1 is MNHEY and CDR2 is SVGEGT in the germline V gene. Trimming removed 0 bases at V and 0 bases at J, with 6 bases between. This CDR3 is CASSYSQSSYEQYV. The DNA of the CDR3 is TGTGCCAGCAGTTACTCTCAGAGCTCCTACGAGCAGTACGTC.

The rearrangement links TRBV7-9 to TRBJ2-5; D possibly corresponds to TRBD2 (5 bases). CDR1 and CDR2 (germline): SEHNR, FQNEAQ (reference sequence). V lost 3 bases to trimming and J lost 7 bases, with 21 bases between them. This CDR3 has 16 residues. CDR3 DNA: TGTGCCAGCAGCTTTTTCCCCGTGGCGGCGGGTGGGACCCAGTACTTC. Its protein product is CASSFFPVAAGGTQYF.

The CDR3 spells CASSGPGRQYNEQFF. The CDR3, as DNA: TGTGCCAGTAGTGGGCCGGGACGGCAATACAATGAGCAGTTCTTC. The chain joins TRBV19 to TRBJ2-1, with D perhaps given as TRBD1 or TRBD2 (5 bases each). The ends were cut back, 5 bases at V and 4 bases at J, with 15 bases in the middle. This CDR3 region has 15 residues. Per the germline V gene, CDR1 is LNHDA and CDR2 is SQIVND (reference sequence).

J is TRBJ2-2 and V is TRBV4-3; the D gene is possibly TRBD1 (6 bases). With 0 bases removed from V and 1 base from J, the gap between germline ends came to 18 bases. CDR3 length: 19 residues. The germline V gene has CDR1 LGHNA and CDR2 YSLEER. CDR3 in amino acids: CASSQDGGRQLGNTGELFF. The CDR3 DNA follows: TGCGCCAGCAGCCAAGATGGGGGCCGGCAGCTAGGGAACACCGGGGAGCTGTTTTTT.

This rearrangement joins TRBV30 to TRBJ2-3; 7 bases map to TRBD2. This CDR3 has 16 amino acids. Per the germline V gene, CDR1 is GTSNPN and CDR2 is SVGIG (reference sequence). Trimming took 0 bases from V and 0 from J; bases not matched to a gene: 6. The CDR3 here is CAWSVGLGGSTDTQYF. The DNA for the CDR3 is TGTGCCTGGAGTGTAGGACTAGGAGGGAGCACAGATACGCAGTATTTT. Complete variable domain (other parts from reference TRBV30 and TRBJ2-3): SQTIHQWPATLVQPVGSPLSLECTVEGTSNPNLYWYRQAAGRGLQLLFYSVGIGQISSEVPQNLSASRPQDRQFILSSKKLLLSDSGFYLCAWSVGLGGSTDTQYFGPGTRLTVL.

In regard to this clonotype: Germline is not matched at one junction end, which may reflect a read error. The chain joins TRBV12-3 or TRBV12-4 to TRBJ1-4, with 8 bases aligning to TRBD1. The CDR3 sequence is 19 residues long. This CDR3 is CTSSLVTTGGGGKKEKLFF. The CDR3 DNA sequence: TGTACCAGCAGTTTAGTGACCACAGGGGGGGGAGGAAAGAAGGAAAAACTGTTTTTT.

The gene calls are TRBV20-1 and TRBJ2-7, with D unclear. The CDR3 extends over 13 amino acids. CDR1 DFQATT and CDR2 SNEGSKA come from the germline V gene (reference sequence). The V and J ends lost 6 bases and 7 bases respectively, with 19 bases between them. For the CDR3, the DNA is TGCAGTGCCCGGCCGAATGGCCGGCGGGAGCAGTACGTC. Translation gives CSARPNGRREQYV.

This clonotype was picked up a small number of times. The CDR3 DNA is TGCGCCAGCAGCTTGGCCGGTGGAGGGGATGGCTACACCTTC. Its protein is CASSLAGGGDGYTF. The rearrangement links TRBV5-1 to TRBJ1-2; TRBD1 might be the D (5 bases). Germline CDR1 reads SGHRS; CDR2 reads YFSETQ. CDR3 length: 14 residues. V was pared by 0 bases and J by 6 bases, with 12 bases between.

A single count supports this clonotype. The rearrangement joins TRBV7-2 to TRBJ2-3; no reliable D call. Between the trimmed V and J ends, which lost 5 bases and 3 bases, there was a span of 15 bases. The CDR3 has 15 amino acids. Germline V gene lookup returns CDR1 SGHTA and CDR2 FQGNSA. The CDR3 DNA reads as TGTGCCAGCAGCACCTTCACCCGGACGACAGATACGCAGTATTTT. Its translation is CASSTFTRTTDTQYF.

The chain combines TRBV11-3 with TRBJ2-5; 12 nucleotides agree with TRBD2. After removal of 10 bases from V and 5 bases from J, the junction contained 5 bases not matched to a gene. The CDR3 spans 13 residues. Germline CDR1 and CDR2: SGHNT and YENEEA. The chain's CDR3 is CATRTSGMETQYF. The CDR3 DNA is TGTGCCACCCGGACTAGCGGGATGGAGACCCAGTACTTC.

The V call is TRBV27, the J call TRBJ1-6, with D maybe TRBD1 (6 bases). The CDR3 runs to 15 residues. V was clipped by 5 bases and J by 9 bases, with 17 bases between them. Germline CDR1 is MNHEY and CDR2 is SMNVEV (reference sequence). In nucleotides, the CDR3 is TGTGCCAGCAGTCCGATACAGGGCTTGGGTTCACCCCTCCACTTT. Amino acids: CASSPIQGLGSPLHF.

The genes are TRBV6-5 and TRBJ2-1; the D gene is possibly TRBD2 (6 bases). In germline, CDR1 is MNHEY, CDR2 SVGAGI. The CDR3 runs to 16 residues. Trimming shortened V by 0 bases and J by 4 bases, and 13 bases separated the two germline ends. In DNA form, the CDR3 reads TGTGCCAGCAGTTACTCGATGGCTAGCGTGTACAATGAGCAGTTCTTC. Translating it yields CASSYSMASVYNEQFF.

The gene calls are TRBV27 and TRBJ1-4; 9 bases are shared with TRBD1. The germline CDR1 and CDR2 sequences are MNHEY and SMNVEV (reference sequence). V was clipped by 4 bases and J by 8 bases; unmatched bases: 8. The CDR3 sequence is 15 residues long. CDR3 in amino acids: CASSSIGTGREKLFF. The CDR3 DNA follows: TGTGCCAGCAGTTCTATCGGGACAGGGCGGGAAAAACTGTTTTTT.